The 15 T cell receptor beta chains presented below share a single source sample, sequenced in a study of CD8 T cells in Susac syndrome. The authors reverse transcribed roughly 0.5 to 1 ug RNA with random hexamers. TCRdb re-called the immunoSEQ multiplex PCR reads through MiXCR, storing one row per CDR3 protein. The profile shows around 77,000 distinct CDR3 sequences, roughly 95% of them singletons. The sample was CD4+ T cells from PBMCs. The receptors shown here come from a human donor with multiple sclerosis.

Regarding this clonotype: The conserved closing phenylalanine or tryptophan is absent in this CDR3, likely reflecting a read error. The gene calls are TRBV30 and TRBJ1-2, with D unresolved. The germline V gene has CDR1 GTSNPN and CDR2 SVGIG (reference sequence). The CDR3 is 12 amino acids. The ends were cut back, 0 bases at V and 3 bases at J, with 5 bases in the middle. CDR3 region: CAWSVGDYGYTS. CDR3 nucleotide sequence: TGTGCCTGGAGTGTTGGGGACTATGGCTACACCTCC.

This clonotype was recorded only once. The V gene is TRBV2, the J gene TRBJ2-2; D uncertain. Germline values: CDR1 SNHLY, CDR2 FYNNEI. The V gene lost 1 base and the J gene lost 6 bases, with 9 bases spanning the gap. This CDR3 region has 14 residues. The CDR3 sequence is CASSEGWYSGELFF. CDR3 bases: TGTGCCAGCAGTGAAGGATGGTATTCCGGGGAGCTGTTTTTT.

The chain links TRBV12-3 or TRBV12-4 to TRBJ2-4; the D gene is possibly TRBD1 (6 bases). Trimming left V 4 bases short and J 0 bases short, with 13 bases between. This CDR3 contains 16 residues. CDR3 bases: TGTGCCAGCAGTTGGGCCTTACAGGGAGCCAAAAACATTCAGTACTTC. Translated: CASSWALQGAKNIQYF.

The chain links TRBV12-3 or TRBV12-4 to TRBJ1-4; D is unclear. V was shortened by 3 bases and J by 3 bases, with 5 bases between the two germline ends. This CDR3 spans 13 amino acids. The CDR3: CASSFSPNEKLFF. As DNA, the CDR3 is TGTGCCAGCAGTTTCAGTCCTAATGAAAAACTGTTTTTT.

The CDR3: CASNAGTDEQFF. The CDR3 DNA reads TGTGCCAGCAACGCTGGCACGGATGAGCAGTTCTTC. The V call is TRBV12-3 or TRBV12-4, the J call TRBJ2-1, with D hard to call. This CDR3 has 12 amino acids. V was pared by 7 bases and J by 8 bases, with 12 bases between.

This clonotype appeared a few times. The V call is TRBV20-1, the J call TRBJ2-7; D not resolved. The CDR3 has 10 amino acids. Germline CDR1 and CDR2: DFQATT and SNEGSKA (reference sequence). The CDR3 DNA is TGCATTGCAGGTCGTCGCGAGCAGTACTTC. Its translation: CIAGRREQYF.

The V gene is TRBV20-1, the J gene TRBJ2-7; 7 nucleotides agree with TRBD1. This CDR3 contains 14 residues. V gave up 6 bases and J gave up 0 bases; unmatched junction bases: 8. Germline assignment: CDR1 DFQATT and CDR2 SNEGSKA (reference sequence). CDR3 sequence reads: CSADRGQSSYEQYF. The CDR3, as DNA: TGCAGTGCCGATAGGGGACAGTCCTCCTACGAGCAGTACTTC.

The chain recombines TRBV7-6 with TRBJ2-3; D may match TRBD1 or TRBD2 (6 bases each). The CDR3 runs to 16 residues. Trimming left V 1 base short and J 0 bases short, with 11 bases between. Germline V lookup: CDR1 SGHVS, CDR2 FNYEAQ. This CDR3 is CASSLGGGSSTDTQYF. The CDR3 nucleotides read TGTGCCAGCAGCTTAGGAGGGGGGAGTAGCACAGATACGCAGTATTTT.

The rearrangement joins TRBV19 to TRBJ2-5; D assignment may be TRBD1 or TRBD2 (7 bases each). CDR3 size: 13 residues. Germline V gene lookup returns CDR1 LNHDA and CDR2 SQIVND (reference sequence). V lost 6 bases and J 5 bases, leaving 13 bases between the germline ends. CDR3 loop: CASSRQGGETQYF. As DNA, the CDR3 is TGTGCCAGTAGCCGACAGGGAGGGGAGACCCAGTACTTC.

The chain joins TRBV20-1 to TRBJ2-5; tentatively, D is TRBD2 (5 bases). The V and J ends lost 3 bases and 3 bases respectively, with 5 bases between them. The CDR3 runs 11 residues. The germline V gene encodes CDR1 DFQATT and CDR2 SNEGSKA (reference sequence). Here the CDR3 reads CSASGEETQYF. CDR3 DNA: TGCAGTGCTAGCGGGGAAGAGACCCAGTACTTC.

The V gene is TRBV5-1, the J gene TRBJ2-3; TRBD2 agrees at 7 bases. The CDR3 is 15 residues long. With 0 bases clipped from V and 2 bases from J, the junction kept 3 bases outside the gene matches. Germline V gene data show CDR1 as SGHRS and CDR2 as YFSETQ. This chain's CDR3 is CASSLDSGPTDTQYF. The CDR3 DNA is TGCGCCAGCAGCTTGGATAGCGGGCCCACAGATACGCAGTATTTT.

The chain couples TRBV5-1 to TRBJ2-1; D is undetermined. The CDR3 spans 14 residues. Trimming removed 7 bases from V and 0 bases from J, with 11 bases in between. The germline V gene encodes CDR1 SGHRS and CDR2 YFSETQ. CDR3 residues: CASRTQSSYNEQFF. The CDR3 DNA follows: TGCGCCAGCCGTACACAGAGCTCCTACAATGAGCAGTTCTTC.

The rearrangement links TRBV10-3 to TRBJ1-5, with TRBD1 as a possible D gene (5 bases). CDR1 and CDR2 (germline): ENHRY, SYGVKD. The CDR3 has 14 amino acids. Trimming shortened V by 6 bases and J by 7 bases, and 16 bases separated the two germline ends. Here the CDR3 reads CAISDSQRGQPQHF. The CDR3 DNA reads as TGTGCCATCAGCGACTCTCAGAGGGGCCAGCCCCAGCATTTT.

The rearrangement joins TRBV11-3 to TRBJ2-5, with D perhaps matching TRBD2 (6 bases). The CDR3 spans 13 residues. Germline CDR1 is SGHNT and CDR2 is YENEEA. Deletions cut 5 bases from V and 5 bases from J, with 12 bases between. The CDR3 loop reads CASSPGVVETQYF. The CDR3 nucleotides are TGTGCCAGCAGCCCGGGGGTAGTGGAGACCCAGTACTTC.

The V call is TRBV20-1, the J call TRBJ1-5; D unclear. The ends were cut back, 0 bases at V and 8 bases at J, with 14 bases in the middle. CDR3 length: 14 residues. The germline gives CDR1 DFQATT, CDR2 SNEGSKA (reference sequence). CDR3 protein: CSARDRSLKEPQHF. CDR3 sequence (DNA): TGCAGTGCTAGAGATAGGTCCCTCAAGGAGCCCCAGCATTTT.